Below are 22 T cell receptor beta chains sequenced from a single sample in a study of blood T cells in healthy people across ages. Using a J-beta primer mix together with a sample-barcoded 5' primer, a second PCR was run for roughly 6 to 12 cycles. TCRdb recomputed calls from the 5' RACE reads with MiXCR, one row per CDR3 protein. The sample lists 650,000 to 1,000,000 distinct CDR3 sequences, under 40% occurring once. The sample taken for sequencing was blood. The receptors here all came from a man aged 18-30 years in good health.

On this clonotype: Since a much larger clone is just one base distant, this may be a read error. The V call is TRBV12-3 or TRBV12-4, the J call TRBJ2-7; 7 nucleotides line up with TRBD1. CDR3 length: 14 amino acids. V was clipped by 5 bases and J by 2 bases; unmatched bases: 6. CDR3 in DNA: TGTGCCAGCAGTCACAGACAGGGTCCCTACGAGCAGTACTTC. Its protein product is CASSHRQGPYEQYF.

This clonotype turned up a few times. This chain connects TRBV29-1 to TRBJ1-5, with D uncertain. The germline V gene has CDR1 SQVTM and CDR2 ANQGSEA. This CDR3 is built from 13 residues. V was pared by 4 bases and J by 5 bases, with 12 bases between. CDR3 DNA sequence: TGCAGCGTTGCTGGCCCGGGCGATCAGCCCCAGCATTTT. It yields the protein CSVAGPGDQPQHF.

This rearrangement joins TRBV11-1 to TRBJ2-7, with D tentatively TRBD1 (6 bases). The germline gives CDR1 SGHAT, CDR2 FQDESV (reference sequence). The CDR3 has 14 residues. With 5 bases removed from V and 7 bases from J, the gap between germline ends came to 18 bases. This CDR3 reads CASSTSDSRLEQYF. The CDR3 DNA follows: TGTGCCAGCAGCACCTCGGACAGCCGCCTGGAGCAGTACTTC.

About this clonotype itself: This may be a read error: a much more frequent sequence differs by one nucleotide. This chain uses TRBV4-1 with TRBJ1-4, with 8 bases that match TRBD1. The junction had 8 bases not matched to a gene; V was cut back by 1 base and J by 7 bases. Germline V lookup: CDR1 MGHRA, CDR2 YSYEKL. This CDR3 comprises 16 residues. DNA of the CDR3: TGCGCCAGCAGCCAAGGGGAGGACAGGGAGACTGAAAAACTGTTTTTT. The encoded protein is CASSQGEDRETEKLFF.

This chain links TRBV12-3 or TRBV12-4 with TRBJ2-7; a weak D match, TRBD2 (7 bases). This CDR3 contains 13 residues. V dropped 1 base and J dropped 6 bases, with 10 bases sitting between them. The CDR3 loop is CASSLGGGAEQYF. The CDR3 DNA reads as TGTGCCAGCAGTTTAGGGGGGGGCGCCGAGCAGTACTTC.

The CDR3 here is CATSDPGLSDTQYF. The CDR3 DNA reads as TGTGCCACCAGTGACCCAGGACTGTCAGATACGCAGTATTTT. The chain uses TRBV24-1 and TRBJ2-3; D might be TRBD2 (5 bases). CDR1 and CDR2 (germline): KGHDR, SFDVKD. V was trimmed by 4 bases and J by 4 bases, leaving 11 bases between them. CDR3 length equals 14 residues.

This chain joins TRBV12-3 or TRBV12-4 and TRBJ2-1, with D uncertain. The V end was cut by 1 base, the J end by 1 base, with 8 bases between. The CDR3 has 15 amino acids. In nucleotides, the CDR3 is TGTGCCAGCAGTTTAGGGGGTAAATCCTACAATGAGCAGTTCTTC. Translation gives CASSLGGKSYNEQFF.

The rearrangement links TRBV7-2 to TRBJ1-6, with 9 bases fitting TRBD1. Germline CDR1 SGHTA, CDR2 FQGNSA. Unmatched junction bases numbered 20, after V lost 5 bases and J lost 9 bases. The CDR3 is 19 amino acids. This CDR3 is CASSPTTRGGQGMSSPLHF. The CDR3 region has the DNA TGTGCCAGCAGCCCTACAACGCGCGGGGGACAGGGAATGAGTTCACCCCTCCACTTT.

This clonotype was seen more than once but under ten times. CDR3 protein: CASSAVWNTEAFF. The CDR3 DNA reads as TGTGCCAGCAGCGCCGTTTGGAACACTGAAGCTTTCTTT. J is TRBJ1-1 and V is TRBV9, with D uncertain. CDR1 is SGDLS and CDR2 is YYNGEE in the germline V gene. Between the trimmed V and J ends, which lost 3 bases and 1 base, there was a span of 7 bases. The CDR3 spans 13 residues.

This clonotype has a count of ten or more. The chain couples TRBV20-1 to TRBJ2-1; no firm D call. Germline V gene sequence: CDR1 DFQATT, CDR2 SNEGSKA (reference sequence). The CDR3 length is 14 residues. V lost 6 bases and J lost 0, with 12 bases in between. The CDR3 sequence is CSAPTWSSYNEQFF. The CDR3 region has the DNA TGCAGTGCCCCGACTTGGAGCTCCTACAATGAGCAGTTCTTC.

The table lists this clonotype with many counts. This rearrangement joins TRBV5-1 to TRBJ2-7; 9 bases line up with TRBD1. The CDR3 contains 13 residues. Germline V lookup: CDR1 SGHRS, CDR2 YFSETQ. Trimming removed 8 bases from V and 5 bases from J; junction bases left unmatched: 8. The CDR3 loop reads CASTDRGLDEQYF. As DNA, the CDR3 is TGCGCCAGTACGGACAGGGGCTTGGACGAGCAGTACTTC.

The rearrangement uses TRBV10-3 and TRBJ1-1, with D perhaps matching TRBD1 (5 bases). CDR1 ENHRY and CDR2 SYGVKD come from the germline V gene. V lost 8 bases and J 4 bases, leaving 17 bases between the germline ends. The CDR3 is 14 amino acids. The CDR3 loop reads CAIRRVGGATEAFF. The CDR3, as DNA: TGTGCCATCCGCCGGGTTGGGGGTGCCACTGAAGCTTTCTTT.

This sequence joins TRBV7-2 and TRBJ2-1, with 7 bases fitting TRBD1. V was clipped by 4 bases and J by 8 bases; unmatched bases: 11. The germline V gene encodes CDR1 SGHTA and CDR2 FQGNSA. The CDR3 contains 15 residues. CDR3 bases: TGTGCCAGCAGCTCGATAGACAGGGATTGGGATGAGCAGTTCTTC. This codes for CASSSIDRDWDEQFF.

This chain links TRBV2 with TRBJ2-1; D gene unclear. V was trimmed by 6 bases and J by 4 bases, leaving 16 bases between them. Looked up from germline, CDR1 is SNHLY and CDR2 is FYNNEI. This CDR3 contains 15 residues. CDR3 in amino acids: CASRTPRRLYNEQFF. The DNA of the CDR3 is TGTGCCAGCAGGACCCCGAGGCGGCTTTACAATGAGCAGTTCTTC.

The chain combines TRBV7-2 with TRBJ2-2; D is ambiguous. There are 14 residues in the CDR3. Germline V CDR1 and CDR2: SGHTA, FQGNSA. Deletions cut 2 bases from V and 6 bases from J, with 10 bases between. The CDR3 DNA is TGTGCCAGCAGCTTACGAACCCGGGCCGGGGAGCTGTTTTTT. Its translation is CASSLRTRAGELFF.

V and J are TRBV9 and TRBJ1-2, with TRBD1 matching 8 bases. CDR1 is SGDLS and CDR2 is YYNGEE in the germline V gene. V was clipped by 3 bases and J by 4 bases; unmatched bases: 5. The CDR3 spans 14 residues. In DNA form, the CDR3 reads TGTGCCAGCAGCGCCGGACAGGGTGTCTATGGCTACACCTTC. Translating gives CASSAGQGVYGYTF.

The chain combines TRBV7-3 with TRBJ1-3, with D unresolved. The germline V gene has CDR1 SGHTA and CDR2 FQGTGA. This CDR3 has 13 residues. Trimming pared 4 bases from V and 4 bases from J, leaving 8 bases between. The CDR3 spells CASSSQKGNTIYF. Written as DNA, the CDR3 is TGTGCCAGCAGCTCTCAGAAAGGAAACACCATATATTTT.

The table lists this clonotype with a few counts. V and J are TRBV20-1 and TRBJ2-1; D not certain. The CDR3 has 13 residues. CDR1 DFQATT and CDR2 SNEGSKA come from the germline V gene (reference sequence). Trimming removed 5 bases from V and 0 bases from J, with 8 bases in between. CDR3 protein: CSAAGFSYNEQFF. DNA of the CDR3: TGCAGTGCTGCCGGATTCTCCTACAATGAGCAGTTCTTC.

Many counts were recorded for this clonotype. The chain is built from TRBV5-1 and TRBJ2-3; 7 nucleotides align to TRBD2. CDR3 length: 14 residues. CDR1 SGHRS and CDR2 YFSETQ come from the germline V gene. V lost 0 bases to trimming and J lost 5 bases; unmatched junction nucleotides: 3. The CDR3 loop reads CASSLVAGQDTQYF. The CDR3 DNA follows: TGCGCCAGCAGCTTGGTAGCGGGTCAAGATACGCAGTATTTT.

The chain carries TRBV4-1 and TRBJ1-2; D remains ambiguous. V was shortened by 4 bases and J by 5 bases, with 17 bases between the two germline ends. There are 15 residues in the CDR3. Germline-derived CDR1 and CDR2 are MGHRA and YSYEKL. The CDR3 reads CASSPSTDSGYGYTF. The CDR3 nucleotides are TGCGCCAGCAGCCCTTCCACGGATTCGGGTTATGGCTACACCTTC.

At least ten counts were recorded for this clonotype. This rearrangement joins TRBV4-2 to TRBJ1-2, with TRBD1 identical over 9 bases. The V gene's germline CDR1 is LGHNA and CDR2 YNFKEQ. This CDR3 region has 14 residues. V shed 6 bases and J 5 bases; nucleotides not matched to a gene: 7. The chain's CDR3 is CASRRTGEKYGYTF. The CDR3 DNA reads TGTGCCAGCAGGCGGACAGGGGAAAAGTATGGCTACACCTTC.

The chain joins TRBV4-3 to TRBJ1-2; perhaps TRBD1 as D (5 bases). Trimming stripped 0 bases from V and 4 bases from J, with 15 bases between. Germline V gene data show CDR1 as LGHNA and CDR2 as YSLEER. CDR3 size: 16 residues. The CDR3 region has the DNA TGCGCCAGCAGCCAAGATCGAGACCCCGGGGGCTATGGCTACACCTTC. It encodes CASSQDRDPGGYGYTF.